This TCR beta chain was obtained from a study of blood T cell repertoires in COVID-19. Study-wide background: There were acute and convalescent COVID-19 samples, and they came from the United States, Italy and Spain.

Clones were sequenced by immunoSEQ multiplex PCR, and TCRdb holds only the in-frame ones, with some missing. Of more than 150,000 clones in the sample, approximately 91% were seen once. Germline V gene data show CDR1 as GTSNPN and CDR2 as SVGIG (reference sequence). J lost 4 bases, V lost 0 bases, and 6 bases had no gene match. This CDR3 has 15 amino acids. The receptor's source is a middle-aged man with acute or convalescent COVID-19. The chain is built from TRBV30 and TRBJ1-5; 7 nucleotides align to TRBD1. Sequenced input: peripheral blood. The CDR3 region is CAWSVKGDRNQPQHF. CDR3 in DNA: TGTGCCTGGAGTGTAAAAGGGGACAGAAATCAGCCCCAGCATTTT.